These 32 T cell receptor beta chains came from one sample sequenced in a study of T cell changes during pregnancy in multiple sclerosis. Here immunoSEQ multiplex PCR was the method, and the copy in TCRdb shows in-frame clones only, minus some. This table holds approximately 130,000 clones, about 95% found once. Sequences were derived from peripheral blood, sampled after pregnancy. Receptors were obtained from a female donor with multiple sclerosis, enrolled in a pregnancy study.

This chain joins TRBV29-1 and TRBJ2-1; D possibly corresponds to TRBD1 (6 bases). The CDR3 contains 14 residues. The germline gives CDR1 SQVTM, CDR2 ANQGSEA. The ends were cut back, 6 bases at V and 3 bases at J, with 15 bases in the middle. The CDR3 here is CSVNRGHDYNEQFF. In nucleotides, the CDR3 is TGCAGCGTAAATAGGGGACACGACTACAATGAGCAGTTCTTC.

The chain recombines TRBV29-1 with TRBJ2-5, with 9 bases lining up with TRBD1. The J call may not be correct, given that the DNA end is closer to TRBJ2-7. Germline V lookup: CDR1 SQVTM, CDR2 ANQGSEA. This CDR3 has 13 residues. CDR3 residues: CSVEGTGRDEQYF. In DNA form, the CDR3 reads TGCAGCGTTGAGGGGACAGGGAGGGACGAGCAGTACTTC.

The chain uses TRBV28 and TRBJ2-7; D not certain. The CDR3 sequence is 16 residues long. Per the germline V gene, CDR1 is MDHEN and CDR2 is SYDVKM. Trimming shortened V by 6 bases and J by 9 bases, and 27 bases separated the two germline ends. For the CDR3, the DNA is TGTGCCAGCAGCCCCCCGGTGCCAGGTAATCTACGATCGCAGTACTTC. It specifies CASSPPVPGNLRSQYF.

The CDR3 sequence: CASSLEAGTPWEQYF. CDR3 bases: TGCGCCAGCAGCTTGGAAGCGGGAACCCCTTGGGAGCAGTACTTC. The J gene is TRBJ2-7, the V gene TRBV5-1, with 7 bases aligning to TRBD2. The germline gives CDR1 SGHRS, CDR2 YFSETQ. The CDR3 runs to 15 residues. The V and J ends lost 0 bases and 7 bases, in that order; junction bases with no gene match: 10.

V usage is TRBV4-2 and J usage is TRBJ2-5; TRBD1 agrees at 8 bases. The germline V gene has CDR1 LGHNA and CDR2 YNFKEQ. The V segment lost 1 base and the J segment 4 bases; nucleotides outside the gene matches: 2. The CDR3 has 14 residues. CDR3 sequence reads: CASSQGTGRETQYF. DNA for the CDR3: TGTGCCAGCAGCCAAGGGACAGGGAGAGAGACCCAGTACTTC.

The V call is TRBV7-3, the J call TRBJ2-3, with TRBD2 identical over 8 bases. Germline V gene lookup returns CDR1 SGHTA and CDR2 FQGTGA. The CDR3 is 16 amino acids. J gave up 6 bases and V 3 bases, and 11 bases lay outside the gene matches. This CDR3 reads CASSLSPGGPGDTQYF. CDR3 in DNA: TGTGCCAGCAGCTTGAGTCCGGGAGGGCCGGGGGATACGCAGTATTTT. Together with reference TRBV7-3 and TRBJ2-3, the CDR3 gives the full variable domain: GAGVSQTPSNKVTEKGKYVELRCDPISGHTALYWYRQSLGQGPEFLIYFQGTGAADDSGLPNDRFFAVRPEGSVSTLKIQRTERGDSAVYLCASSLSPGGPGDTQYFGPGTRLTVL.

The rearrangement joins TRBV29-1 to TRBJ1-3; tentative D call: TRBD1 (5 bases). With 4 bases removed from V and 3 bases from J, the gap between germline ends came to 7 bases. The CDR3 is 12 amino acids. Germline V gene lookup returns CDR1 SQVTM and CDR2 ANQGSEA. In DNA, the CDR3 is TGCAGCGTTGGGGGGGGTGGAAACACCATATATTTT. Its translation is CSVGGGGNTIYF.

The chain links TRBV30 to TRBJ2-1; 11 nucleotides match TRBD2. Trimming took 0 bases from V and 0 from J; bases not matched to a gene: 10. CDR1 is GTSNPN and CDR2 is SVGIG in the germline V gene (reference sequence). CDR3 length equals 19 residues. CDR3 loop: CAWSVRLAGWVGSYNEQFF. For the CDR3, the DNA is TGTGCCTGGAGTGTAAGACTAGCGGGATGGGTGGGCTCCTACAATGAGCAGTTCTTC.

The chain combines TRBV18 with TRBJ1-1; D not certain. The CDR3 loop spans 16 amino acids. Germline CDR1 and CDR2: KGHSH and LQKENI. V was trimmed by 0 bases and J by 1 base, leaving 12 bases between them. The CDR3 region has the DNA TGTGCCAGCTCACCACCCCATTGGGCAGGGAACACTGAAGCTTTCTTT. Its translation: CASSPPHWAGNTEAFF. The whole variable domain, filled in from reference TRBV18 and TRBJ1-1, reads NAGVMQNPRHLVRRRGQEARLRCSPMKGHSHVYWYRQLPEEGLKFMVYLQKENIIDESGMPKERFSAEFPKEGPSILRIQQVVRGDSAAYFCASSPPHWAGNTEAFFGQGTRLTVV.

The chain links TRBV6-6 to TRBJ2-4, with TRBD1 matching 8 bases. Losses at the gene ends were 8 bases for V and 4 bases for J; bases not matched to a gene: 13. The CDR3 totals 16 residues. Germline CDR1 reads MNHNY; CDR2 reads SVGAGI (reference sequence). The CDR3 region has the DNA TGTGCCAGCGTACCCGGAGACAGGGGAATTAAAAACATTCAGTACTTC. Its protein product is CASVPGDRGIKNIQYF.

The chain employs TRBV6-5 and TRBJ2-6; D remains ambiguous. The V end was cut by 7 bases, the J end by 0 bases, with 13 bases between. This CDR3 is built from 16 residues. Germline CDR1 MNHEY, CDR2 SVGAGI. CDR3 residues: CASTYSGGSGANVLTF. For the CDR3, the DNA is TGTGCCAGCACCTACTCCGGCGGCTCTGGGGCCAACGTCCTGACTTTC.

This chain links TRBV7-8 with TRBJ1-5; D not resolved. Trimming removed 1 base from V and 0 bases from J, with 10 bases in between. Germline CDR1 is SGHVS and CDR2 is FQNEAQ. The CDR3 covers 16 residues. The CDR3 DNA sequence: TGTGCCAGCAGCTTAGGTAACAGATATAGCAATCAGCCCCAGCATTTT. Encoded protein: CASSLGNRYSNQPQHF.

The rearrangement uses TRBV6-6 and TRBJ1-5, with D unclear. Germline-derived CDR1 and CDR2 are MNHNY and SVGAGI (reference sequence). This CDR3 has 16 amino acids. V lost 2 bases and J lost 6, with 17 bases in between. This CDR3 is CASSYPAATRGQPQHF. The CDR3 nucleotides read TGTGCCAGCAGTTACCCCGCGGCCACCAGAGGTCAGCCCCAGCATTTT.

The V and J genes are TRBV11-3 and TRBJ2-2, with D possibly being TRBD1 (7 bases). Trimming pared 0 bases from V and 5 bases from J, leaving 19 bases between. This CDR3 is built from 18 residues. CDR1 is SGHNT and CDR2 is YENEEA in the germline V gene. Here the CDR3 DNA reads TGTGCCAGCAGCTTAGAAGATCGGAGACAGGGAGGAACCGGGGAGCTGTTTTTT. Amino acids: CASSLEDRRQGGTGELFF. The entire variable domain, with the rest obtained from reference TRBV11-3 and TRBJ2-2, is as follows: EAGVVQSPRYKIIEKKQPVAFWCNPISGHNTLYWYLQNLGQGPELLIRYENEEAVDDSQLPKDRFSAERLKGVDSTLKIQPAELGDSAVYLCASSLEDRRQGGTGELFFGEGSRLTVL.

The V gene is TRBV27, the J gene TRBJ2-1, with 8 bases identical to TRBD2. The length of the CDR3 is 16 residues. Germline values: CDR1 MNHEY, CDR2 SMNVEV (reference sequence). Trimming at V came to 2 bases and at J to 5 bases, leaving 8 bases not matched to a gene. CDR3 region: CASSLPASGSNNEQFF. Written as DNA, the CDR3 is TGTGCCAGCAGTTTACCGGCTAGCGGGTCCAACAATGAGCAGTTCTTC.

This chain connects TRBV9 to TRBJ2-1; the match to TRBD2 covers 7 bases. The CDR3 covers 15 residues. The trim removed 2 bases at V and 4 bases at J, leaving 6 bases unmatched. Germline V gene sequence: CDR1 SGDLS, CDR2 YYNGEE. The CDR3 sequence is CASSVAGVGYNEQFF. The CDR3 DNA reads as TGTGCCAGCAGCGTGGCGGGAGTCGGATACAATGAGCAGTTCTTC.

V is TRBV9 and J is TRBJ2-7, with D possibly matching TRBD2 (6 bases). The germline gives CDR1 SGDLS, CDR2 YYNGEE. The CDR3 is made up of 14 amino acids. V was trimmed by 2 bases and J by 0 bases, leaving 9 bases between them. The CDR3 sequence: CASSVLADSYEQYF. The CDR3 region has the DNA TGTGCCAGCAGCGTGTTAGCGGACTCCTACGAGCAGTACTTC.

The chain uses TRBV7-3 and TRBJ2-5, with 13 bases matching TRBD2. Germline V lookup: CDR1 SGHTA, CDR2 FQGTGA. J lost 5 bases, V lost 1 base, and 4 bases had no gene match. The CDR3 totals 16 residues. The CDR3 spells CASSLNPGLAGETQYF. CDR3 in DNA: TGTGCCAGCAGCTTAAACCCGGGACTAGCGGGGGAGACCCAGTACTTC.

This clone occurred once. J is TRBJ2-7 and V is TRBV6-6, with D maybe TRBD1 (6 bases). CDR1 MNHNY and CDR2 SVGAGI come from the germline V gene (reference sequence). The V gene lost 10 bases and the J gene lost 3 bases, with 10 bases spanning the gap. The CDR3 loop spans 11 amino acids. The CDR3, as DNA: TGTGCCACCGGGACAAGCTACGAGCAGTACTTC. Protein: CATGTSYEQYF.

The CDR3 here is CASSLLGDIQYF. As DNA, the CDR3 is TGCGCCAGCAGCTTACTCGGGGACATTCAGTACTTC. This chain uses TRBV5-1 with TRBJ2-4, with a tentative D call TRBD2 (5 bases). The germline CDR1 and CDR2 sequences are SGHRS and YFSETQ. This CDR3 region has 12 residues. The germline V and J ends were trimmed by 2 bases and 8 bases, with 8 bases remaining between them.

The chain links TRBV30 to TRBJ1-2, with 8 bases aligning to TRBD1. The germline gives CDR1 GTSNPN, CDR2 SVGIG (reference sequence). V dropped 3 bases and J dropped 8; count of bases not matched to a gene: 11. CDR3 length equals 14 residues. CDR3 DNA: TGTGCCTGGAGCAAAGACAGGGGAAAAGCCGGCTACACCTTC. Encoded protein: CAWSKDRGKAGYTF.

CDR3 loop: CSAEVQRRGYTF. For the CDR3, the DNA is TGCAGCGCTGAGGTACAGCGGAGGGGCTACACCTTC. The rearrangement links TRBV29-1 to TRBJ1-2; no definite D call. V was clipped by 7 bases and J by 8 bases, with 17 bases between them. The CDR3 contains 12 residues. CDR1 and CDR2 from the germline V gene are SQVTM and ANQGSEA.

The gene calls are TRBV2 and TRBJ2-5; D may be TRBD1 (5 bases). This CDR3 has 14 residues. V lost 1 base, J lost 5 bases, and 11 bases lay in between. Per germline, CDR1 SNHLY and CDR2 FYNNEI. CDR3 in DNA: TGTGCCAGCAGTGAAGTAGTATCAGGGGAGACCCAGTACTTC. Its translation: CASSEVVSGETQYF. The full variable domain, rest sourced from reference TRBV2 and TRBJ2-5, is EPEVTQTPSHQVTQMGQEVILRCVPISNHLYFYWYRQILGQKVEFLVSFYNNEISEKSEIFDDQFSVERPDGSNFTLKIRSTKLEDSAMYFCASSEVVSGETQYFGPGTRLLVL.

The rearrangement uses TRBV7-6 and TRBJ2-1, with TRBD2 matching 13 bases. J was trimmed by 0 bases and V by 3 bases; bases with no gene match: 2. The CDR3 runs to 17 residues. Germline V lookup: CDR1 SGHVS, CDR2 FNYEAQ. CDR3 coding DNA: TGTGCCAGCAGCTTGACTAGCGGGAGGTACTCCTACAATGAGCAGTTCTTC. It specifies CASSLTSGRYSYNEQFF. Full variable domain (missing parts from reference TRBV7-6 and TRBJ2-1): GAGVSQSPRYKVTKRGQDVALRCDPISGHVSLYWYRQALGQGPEFLTYFNYEAQQDKSGLPNDRFSAERPEGSISTLTIQRTEQRDSAMYRCASSLTSGRYSYNEQFFGPGTRLTVL.

The rearrangement joins TRBV6-5 to TRBJ1-3; a weak D match, TRBD1 (6 bases). Germline loops: CDR1 MNHEY, CDR2 SVGAGI. V lost 6 bases to trimming and J lost 2 bases, with 11 bases between them. The CDR3 covers 14 residues. Here the CDR3 reads CASRSRQAGNTIYF. The CDR3 coding sequence is TGTGCCAGCAGATCAAGACAGGCTGGAAACACCATATATTTT.

The chain uses TRBV6-5 and TRBJ2-5; tentative D call: TRBD1 (5 bases). The CDR3 runs 13 residues. Per the germline V gene, CDR1 is MNHEY and CDR2 is SVGAGI. V was shortened by 5 bases and J by 5 bases, with 12 bases between the two germline ends. The CDR3 nucleotides are TGTGCCAGCAGTGCAGGGTCTTGGGAGACCCAGTACTTC. Its translation: CASSAGSWETQYF.

A few counts support this clone. The chain joins TRBV28 to TRBJ2-3; D is perhaps TRBD2 (6 bases). Germline CDR1 and CDR2: MDHEN and SYDVKM. The CDR3 has 18 residues. Trimming left V 4 bases short and J 3 bases short, with 23 bases between. The CDR3: CASSSPIRLDGLTDTQYF. CDR3 DNA: TGTGCCAGCAGTTCGCCTATACGACTAGACGGTTTGACAGATACGCAGTATTTT.

The CDR3 spells CASSGRSLSGANVLTF. The DNA for the CDR3 is TGTGCCAGCAGCGGGAGGTCGCTCTCTGGGGCCAACGTCCTGACTTTC. This chain links TRBV9 with TRBJ2-6; a weak D match, TRBD2 (5 bases). Deletions cut 3 bases from V and 0 bases from J, with 10 bases between. The CDR3 covers 16 residues. CDR1 and CDR2 from the germline V gene are SGDLS and YYNGEE.

CDR3 sequence reads: CASSGDSSYEQYF. In DNA form, the CDR3 reads TGTGCCAGCAGCGGGGACAGCTCCTACGAGCAGTACTTC. The chain employs TRBV27 and TRBJ2-7; TRBD1 matches 7 bases. The V and J ends lost 6 bases and 0 bases, in that order; junction bases with no gene match: 2. There are 13 residues in the CDR3. Germline V lookup: CDR1 MNHEY, CDR2 SMNVEV (reference sequence).

The V call is TRBV5-1, the J call TRBJ2-1, with D perhaps TRBD2 (6 bases). Germline V CDR1 and CDR2: SGHRS, YFSETQ. The CDR3 covers 15 residues. Trimming stripped 3 bases from V and 1 base from J, with 11 bases between. The DNA for the CDR3 is TGCGCCAGCAGCTCAGGACTAAAGTCCTACAATGAGCAGTTCTTC. Protein sequence: CASSSGLKSYNEQFF.

This chain links TRBV19 with TRBJ2-6; TRBD1 matches 9 bases. The V and J ends lost 4 bases and 2 bases, in that order; junction bases with no gene match: 12. The CDR3 runs 19 residues. Per the germline V gene, CDR1 is LNHDA and CDR2 is SQIVND (reference sequence). CDR3 bases: TGTGCCAGTAGTACCGACCCGGGACAGGGTTTGCCTGGGGCCAACGTCCTGACTTTC. Translated, it gives CASSTDPGQGLPGANVLTF.

The chain couples TRBV27 to TRBJ2-3; TRBD1 agrees at 9 bases. Germline values: CDR1 MNHEY, CDR2 SMNVEV (reference sequence). J gave up 5 bases and V 5 bases, and 5 bases lay outside the gene matches. The CDR3 loop spans 14 amino acids. CDR3 coding DNA: TGTGCCAGCAGTATCGGGACAGGGCAAGATACGCAGTATTTT. Its protein product is CASSIGTGQDTQYF.